The rows below give T cell receptor beta chains drawn from one sample of a study of radiation and T cells in renal cell carcinoma. Clones were read by immunoSEQ multiplex PCR, and TCRdb kept only the in-frame ones, dropping some. The sample lists 100,000 to 150,000 clones, 88% seen once, with 5.8% in the top ten. The sequences come from blood, collected from a patient whose treatment included radiotherapy and nephrectomy. These receptors were collected from a woman aged 70-85 years with renal cell carcinoma. Each CDR3 is given with its conserved first and last residue. Size tells how often a clone was seen (once, few, many) or the class of an expanded clone, and some rows leave it out.

v_call clone_size cdr3_aa
TRBV2 NA CASSLLAGFTDTQYF
TRBV6-5 NA CASNDGGRRGTEAFF
TRBV4-3 once CASSQDMTGEETQYF
TRBV5-1 NA CASSWGRGTGEYEQYF
TRBV4-2 NA CASSGGRMSGANVLTF
TRBV25-1 NA CASSEKDSGGEKLFF
TRBV5-1 NA CASRASGYEQYF
TRBV5-5 once CASSLSMTGRYEQYF
TRBV19 NA CASSIAAGVPDTQYF
TRBV7-2 NA CASSSSGANTGELFF
TRBV2 NA CASIRTGLTDTQYF
TRBV7-2 NA CASSFTGTFSYNEQFF
TRBV28 NA CASRTGVEKLFF
TRBV5-1 NA CASSLGSSPGNTIYF
TRBV7-2 NA CASSFRVSSSYEQYF
TRBV6-1 NA CASSEWLAGGYRDNEQFF
TRBV11-3 NA CASSLGQGSTTYEQYF
TRBV5-1 NA CASSVRGQETQYF
TRBV2 once CASSVLGEGGYTF
TRBV6-5 NA CASKISGNQPQHF
TRBV27 NA CASSLSDRYEQYF
TRBV14 once CATPGWVGESNNQPQHF
TRBV20-1 NA CSGGGLFEQYF
TRBV2 NA CASRTRAFSSYNEQFF
TRBV4-1 NA CASSQEIGTSGGGFGNEQFF
TRBV27 once CASSLRGGELFF
TRBV6-5 NA CASRPRIAGSNEQFF
TRBV2 once CASSESQVYGYTF
TRBV5-1 NA CASSLSAGREGYTF
TRBV7-2 NA CASSLRQGAGGANVLTF
TRBV11-3 NA CASSLPGRSYEQYF
TRBV2 NA CASSTNRDSYGYTF
TRBV29-1 NA CSVESGYEQYF
TRBV7-2 NA CASSLAGTSYEQYF
TRBV15 NA CATSAGTKSHEQYF
TRBV11-3 NA CASSLRPGTTNTEAFF
TRBV7-2 once CASSQRPRNEQFF
TRBV19 NA CASSSPGAQFPQHF
TRBV4-3 NA CASSQDQGGGYGYTF
TRBV7-9 NA CASSLLADTEAFF
TRBV29-1 NA CSVLAGRRTGTEAFF
TRBV6-6 NA CASSYSGDQPQHF
TRBV4-1 few CASSQAQPNQPQHF
TRBV7-2 NA CASSAHRTLEAFF
TRBV2 NA CASSEALAGKETQYF
TRBV19 NA CASINSRNYGYTF
TRBV29-1 few CSVLDPGYGYTF
TRBV7-9 NA CASSLTGLSEETQYF